A single T cell receptor (beta chain) is shown here with its context. This sample stems from a study of control samples from healthy donors and cancer patients. Generated by immunoSEQ multiplex PCR, the TCRdb table keeps only in-frame clones and is missing some. The sample records roughly 130,000 clones, roughly 92% being singletons. Sequencing input: blood. The source is a man aged 30-40 years in good health.

The CDR3 is CASSEASTGGRDTQYF. The CDR3, as DNA: TGTGCCAGCAGTGAAGCTTCGACAGGGGGAAGGGATACGCAGTATTTT. The chain recombines TRBV6-1 with TRBJ2-3; 9 nucleotides match TRBD1. This CDR3 is built from 16 residues. Germline CDR1 reads MNHNS; CDR2 reads SASEGT. After removal of 0 bases from V and 6 bases from J, the junction contained 7 bases not matched to a gene.